This T cell receptor (beta chain) derives from a study of blood T cells in healthy people across ages. In each sample, at least 7 million PBMCs were isolated. A word on this clonotype: An end of the junction does not agree with germline; a read error may underlie this.

This CDR3 region has 13 residues. Germline CDR1 and CDR2: DFQATT and SNEGSKA (reference sequence). Alongside a J-beta primer mix, a sample-barcoded 5' primer served in a second PCR lasting about 6 to 11 cycles. TCRdb fed the 5' RACE reads into MiXCR, producing one record per CDR3 protein. The sample holds hundreds of thousands of distinct CDR3 sequences, over 20% seen once. This TCR derives from a man between 65 and 85 years old in good health. Sample: blood. V gene TRBV20-1 combines with J gene TRBJ1-2; 7 nucleotides agree with TRBD1. Written as DNA, the CDR3 is TGCAGTACTAGAGATCAGGGGGGCTATGGCTACACCTTC. Protein: CSTRDQGGYGYTF.